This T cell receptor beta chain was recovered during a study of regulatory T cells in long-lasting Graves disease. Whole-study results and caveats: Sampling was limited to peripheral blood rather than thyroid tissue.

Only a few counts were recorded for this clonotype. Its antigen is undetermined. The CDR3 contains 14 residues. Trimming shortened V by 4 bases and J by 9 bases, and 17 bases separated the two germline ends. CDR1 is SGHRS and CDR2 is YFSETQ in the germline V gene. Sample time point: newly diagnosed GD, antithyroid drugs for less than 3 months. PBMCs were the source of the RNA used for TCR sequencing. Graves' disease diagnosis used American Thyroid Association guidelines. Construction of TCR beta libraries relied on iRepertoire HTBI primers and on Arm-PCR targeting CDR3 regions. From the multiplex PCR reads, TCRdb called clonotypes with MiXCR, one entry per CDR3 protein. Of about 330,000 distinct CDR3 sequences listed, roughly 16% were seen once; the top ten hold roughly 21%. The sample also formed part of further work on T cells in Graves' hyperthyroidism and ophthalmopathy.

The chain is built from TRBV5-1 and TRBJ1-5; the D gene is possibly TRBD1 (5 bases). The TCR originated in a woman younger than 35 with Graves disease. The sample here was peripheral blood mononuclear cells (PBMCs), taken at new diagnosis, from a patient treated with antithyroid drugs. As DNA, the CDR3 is TGCGCCAGCAGCGTAGGGACGGCCCGAGCGCCCCAGCATTTT. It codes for CASSVGTARAPQHF.